The rows below give T cell receptor beta chains drawn from one sample of a study of control samples from healthy donors and cancer patients. Clones were read by immunoSEQ multiplex PCR, and TCRdb kept only the in-frame ones, dropping some. The sample has some 130,000 clones; about nine tenths are singletons. Source material: blood. The source of these receptors is a middle-aged man in good health. The CDR3 runs from the conserved cysteine through the conserved F or W. D genes are given only for firm matches. Clone size, where shown, is once, few, many, or a class for clones that have expanded.

j_call: TRBJ1-1
d_call: NA
clone_size: NA
v_call: TRBV19
cdr3_aa: CASTNSGPLTEAFF
cdr3_nt: TGTGCCAGTACCAATTCTGGGCCCCTGACTGAAGCTTTCTTT

j_call: TRBJ2-6
d_call: NA
clone_size: once
v_call: TRBV19
cdr3_aa: CASSMGHSGANVLTF
cdr3_nt: TGTGCCAGTAGTATGGGTCACTCTGGGGCCAACGTCCTGACTTTC

j_call: TRBJ2-7
d_call: TRBD2
clone_size: NA
v_call: TRBV7-2
cdr3_aa: CASSLVGGGAYEQYF
cdr3_nt: TGTGCCAGCAGCTTAGTGGGCGGGGGGGCCTACGAGCAGTACTTC

j_call: TRBJ2-4
d_call: TRBD1
clone_size: NA
v_call: TRBV29-1
cdr3_aa: CSVERDRGNIQYF
cdr3_nt: TGCAGCGTTGAAAGGGACAGGGGCAACATTCAGTACTTC

j_call: TRBJ2-5
d_call: TRBD1
clone_size: NA
v_call: TRBV7-9
cdr3_aa: CASSSMGDRGETQYF
cdr3_nt: TGTGCCAGCAGCTCTATGGGGGACAGGGGGGAGACCCAGTACTTC

j_call: TRBJ1-5
d_call: NA
clone_size: NA
v_call: TRBV12-3/TRBV12-4
cdr3_aa: CASSLRYDQPQHF
cdr3_nt: TGTGCCAGCAGTTTACGGTACGATCAGCCCCAGCATTTT

j_call: TRBJ2-1
d_call: NA
clone_size: NA
v_call: TRBV10-1
cdr3_aa: CARGGLCVNKFF
cdr3_nt: TGCGCCAGAGGGGGGCTCTGCGTCAATAAGTTCTTC

j_call: TRBJ1-3
d_call: NA
clone_size: once
v_call: TRBV28
cdr3_aa: CASSTTYSGNTIYF
cdr3_nt: TGTGCCAGCAGCACTACATACTCTGGAAACACCATATATTTT

j_call: TRBJ1-5
d_call: NA
clone_size: once
v_call: TRBV28
cdr3_aa: CASRRQGSNQPQHF
cdr3_nt: TGTGCCAGCAGACGCCAGGGAAGCAATCAGCCCCAGCATTTT

j_call: TRBJ2-7
d_call: NA
clone_size: few
v_call: TRBV15
cdr3_aa: CATSRDRRPWEIDYEQYF
cdr3_nt: TGTGCCACCAGCAGAGATCGCCGGCCGTGGGAAATAGACTACGAGCAGTACTTC

j_call: TRBJ1-2
d_call: NA
clone_size: NA
v_call: TRBV6-5
cdr3_aa: CASRRQDFYGYTF
cdr3_nt: TGTGCCAGCAGGCGACAGGACTTCTATGGCTACACCTTC

j_call: TRBJ2-1
d_call: NA
clone_size: NA
v_call: TRBV5-1
cdr3_aa: CASSLGQGTYNEQFF
cdr3_nt: TGCGCCAGCAGCTTGGGGCAGGGAACCTACAATGAGCAGTTCTTC

j_call: TRBJ2-7
d_call: TRBD1
clone_size: NA
v_call: TRBV30
cdr3_aa: CAWSGDRVYEQYF
cdr3_nt: TGTGCCTGGAGTGGGGACAGGGTTTACGAGCAGTACTTC

j_call: TRBJ2-7
d_call: NA
clone_size: few
v_call: TRBV5-1
cdr3_aa: CASGSAGREQYF
cdr3_nt: TGCGCCAGCGGTAGCGCTGGCCGGGAGCAGTACTTC

j_call: TRBJ1-1
d_call: TRBD1
clone_size: NA
v_call: TRBV29-1
cdr3_aa: CSVEADRGNTEAFF
cdr3_nt: TGCAGCGTTGAAGCCGACAGGGGGAACACTGAAGCTTTCTTT

j_call: TRBJ1-6
d_call: TRBD1
clone_size: few
v_call: TRBV9
cdr3_aa: CASSVGGQANSPLHF
cdr3_nt: TGTGCCAGCAGCGTAGGGGGACAGGCTAATTCACCCCTCCACTTT

j_call: TRBJ2-7
d_call: NA
clone_size: NA
v_call: TRBV10-3
cdr3_aa: CAISEFLSQPHYEQYF
cdr3_nt: TGTGCCATCAGTGAGTTCCTGTCTCAACCTCATTACGAGCAGTACTTC

j_call: TRBJ1-3
d_call: NA
clone_size: NA
v_call: TRBV9
cdr3_aa: CASSVGTESSGNTIYF
cdr3_nt: TGTGCCAGCAGCGTCGGGACCGAGAGCTCTGGAAACACCATATATTTT

j_call: TRBJ2-6
d_call: NA
clone_size: NA
v_call: TRBV10-3
cdr3_aa: CAISDIIGGANVLTF
cdr3_nt: TGTGCCATCAGTGATATAATTGGTGGGGCCAACGTCCTGACTTTC

j_call: TRBJ2-3
d_call: TRBD1
clone_size: NA
v_call: TRBV5-1
cdr3_aa: CASGRDSLRADTQYF
cdr3_nt: TGCGCCAGTGGACGGGACAGTCTACGAGCAGATACGCAGTATTTT

j_call: TRBJ2-1
d_call: TRBD1
clone_size: NA
v_call: TRBV2
cdr3_aa: CASSDRWGRGMQFF
cdr3_nt: TGTGCCAGCAGTGACCGGTGGGGCAGGGGGATGCAGTTCTTC

j_call: TRBJ2-3
d_call: TRBD1
clone_size: NA
v_call: TRBV5-1
cdr3_aa: CASSLGQGGVDTQYF
cdr3_nt: TGCGCCAGCAGCTTGGGACAGGGTGGGGTAGATACGCAGTATTTT

j_call: TRBJ2-1
d_call: TRBD2
clone_size: NA
v_call: TRBV7-9
cdr3_aa: CASRRTGTRYNEQFF
cdr3_nt: TGTGCCAGCAGACGAACAGGGACTAGATACAATGAGCAGTTCTTC

j_call: TRBJ1-1
d_call: NA
clone_size: NA
v_call: TRBV12-5
cdr3_aa: CASGLSGLDTEAFF
cdr3_nt: TGTGCTAGTGGTTTGTCGGGGCTTGACACTGAAGCTTTCTTT

j_call: TRBJ2-5
d_call: NA
clone_size: NA
v_call: TRBV7-6
cdr3_aa: CASSLRADRAQETQYF
cdr3_nt: TGTGCCAGCAGCTTAAGGGCCGATAGGGCTCAAGAGACCCAGTACTTC

j_call: TRBJ1-6
d_call: NA
clone_size: NA
v_call: TRBV27
cdr3_aa: CASSLSSGSADSPLHF
cdr3_nt: TGTGCCAGCAGTTTATCCTCCGGGAGCGCAGATTCACCCCTCCACTTT

j_call: TRBJ2-1
d_call: NA
clone_size: NA
v_call: TRBV6-5
cdr3_aa: CASTRRGRYNEQFF
cdr3_nt: TGTGCCAGCACCCGCCGCGGGCGTTACAATGAGCAGTTCTTC

j_call: TRBJ2-5
d_call: TRBD2
clone_size: few
v_call: TRBV5-6
cdr3_aa: CASSFGLAGGSGQETQYF
cdr3_nt: TGTGCCAGCAGCTTTGGTCTAGCGGGGGGCTCGGGACAAGAGACCCAGTACTTC

j_call: TRBJ1-6
d_call: NA
clone_size: NA
v_call: TRBV9
cdr3_aa: CASSVSRGDSPLHF
cdr3_nt: TGTGCCAGCAGCGTATCGAGGGGGGACTCACCCCTCCACTTT

j_call: TRBJ2-3
d_call: TRBD2
clone_size: NA
v_call: TRBV2
cdr3_aa: CASTRRGGFTDTQYF
cdr3_nt: TGTGCCAGCACTCGGCGGGGGGGTTTTACAGATACGCAGTATTTT

j_call: TRBJ2-1
d_call: NA
clone_size: NA
v_call: TRBV11-2
cdr3_aa: CASSLAGAFYNEQFF
cdr3_nt: TGTGCCAGCAGCTTAGCGGGGGCCTTTTACAATGAGCAGTTCTTC

j_call: TRBJ2-7
d_call: NA
clone_size: NA
v_call: TRBV5-1
cdr3_aa: CASSLAQGQGHYEQYF
cdr3_nt: TGCGCCAGCAGCTTGGCCCAAGGACAAGGTCACTACGAGCAGTACTTC

j_call: TRBJ2-3
d_call: NA
clone_size: NA
v_call: TRBV9
cdr3_aa: CASSVGVSADTQYF
cdr3_nt: TGTGCCAGCAGCGTGGGGGTTTCTGCAGATACGCAGTATTTT

j_call: TRBJ1-4
d_call: NA
clone_size: NA
v_call: TRBV5-5
cdr3_aa: CASSPTPRWEKLFF
cdr3_nt: TGTGCCAGCAGCCCGACACCGAGGTGGGAAAAACTGTTTTTT

j_call: TRBJ2-5
d_call: TRBD2
clone_size: NA
v_call: TRBV5-1
cdr3_aa: CASSNQRGNLETQYF
cdr3_nt: TGCGCCAGCAGCAATCAGCGGGGTAATTTGGAGACCCAGTACTTC

j_call: TRBJ2-7
d_call: NA
clone_size: NA
v_call: TRBV4-1
cdr3_aa: CASSHQLAPLGEQYF
cdr3_nt: TGCGCCAGCAGCCACCAACTAGCTCCCCTCGGCGAGCAGTACTTC

j_call: TRBJ2-5
d_call: TRBD2
clone_size: NA
v_call: TRBV2
cdr3_aa: CASRSGGDRTQYF
cdr3_nt: TGTGCCAGCAGGTCCGGGGGGGATCGGACCCAGTACTTC

j_call: TRBJ2-7
d_call: NA
clone_size: NA
v_call: TRBV28
cdr3_aa: CASSLGQVYEQYF
cdr3_nt: TGTGCCAGCAGTTTAGGGCAGGTCTACGAGCAGTACTTC

j_call: TRBJ2-7
d_call: NA
clone_size: NA
v_call: TRBV5-1
cdr3_aa: CASSLLDPGYEQYF
cdr3_nt: TGCGCCAGCAGCTTGCTTGACCCAGGCTACGAGCAGTACTTC

j_call: TRBJ2-1
d_call: TRBD2
clone_size: once
v_call: TRBV3-1/TRBV3-2
cdr3_aa: CASRHTSGGAGEQFF
cdr3_nt: TGTGCCAGCAGGCATACTAGCGGGGGGGCCGGTGAGCAGTTCTTC

j_call: TRBJ2-1
d_call: NA
clone_size: NA
v_call: TRBV21-1
cdr3_aa: CASSIKRGPYNEQFF
cdr3_nt: TGTGCCAGCAGCATAAAGCGGGGGCCTTACAATGAGCAGTTCTTC

j_call: TRBJ1-1
d_call: NA
clone_size: NA
v_call: TRBV10-1
cdr3_aa: CASSLKGGTEAFF
cdr3_nt: TGCGCCAGCAGTCTGAAGGGGGGAACTGAAGCTTTCTTT

j_call: TRBJ2-3
d_call: NA
clone_size: NA
v_call: TRBV29-1
cdr3_aa: CSVAWGDAQYF
cdr3_nt: TGCAGCGTGGCCTGGGGAGACGCGCAGTATTTT

j_call: TRBJ2-5
d_call: TRBD1
clone_size: NA
v_call: TRBV5-5
cdr3_aa: CASSLPRQGVQETQYF
cdr3_nt: TGTGCCAGCAGCTTGCCTAGACAGGGGGTCCAAGAGACCCAGTACTTC

j_call: TRBJ2-3
d_call: TRBD2
clone_size: NA
v_call: TRBV5-1
cdr3_aa: CASSLAGVRTSGDTQYF
cdr3_nt: TGCGCCAGCAGCTTAGCAGGTGTTAGGACTAGCGGAGATACGCAGTATTTT

j_call: TRBJ2-1
d_call: TRBD1
clone_size: NA
v_call: TRBV7-7
cdr3_aa: CASRPYRGQYNEQFF
cdr3_nt: TGTGCTAGCAGACCCTACAGGGGACAATACAATGAGCAGTTCTTC

j_call: TRBJ1-2
d_call: TRBD1
clone_size: NA
v_call: TRBV6-1
cdr3_aa: CASSTLGTANTTF
cdr3_nt: TGTGCCAGCAGTACGCTCGGGACAGCCAATACGACCTTC

j_call: TRBJ2-5
d_call: TRBD1
clone_size: NA
v_call: TRBV5-4
cdr3_aa: CASSLQGGQQETQYF
cdr3_nt: TGTGCCAGCAGCTTACAGGGGGGTCAACAAGAGACCCAGTACTTC

j_call: TRBJ1-1
d_call: TRBD1
clone_size: NA
v_call: TRBV9
cdr3_aa: CASSVWDRGRLPTEAFF
cdr3_nt: TGTGCCAGCAGCGTTTGGGACAGGGGGCGATTACCCACTGAAGCTTTCTTT

j_call: TRBJ2-2
d_call: NA
clone_size: NA
v_call: TRBV7-9
cdr3_aa: CASSPVLSNTGELFF
cdr3_nt: TGTGCCAGCAGCCCGGTCCTAAGTAACACCGGGGAGCTGTTTTTT

j_call: TRBJ2-7
d_call: NA
clone_size: NA
v_call: TRBV2
cdr3_aa: CASRADLSYEQYF
cdr3_nt: TGTGCCTCCCGAGCGGACTTATCCTACGAGCAGTACTTC

j_call: TRBJ2-1
d_call: NA
clone_size: NA
v_call: TRBV12-3/TRBV12-4
cdr3_aa: CASSSKRNEQFF
cdr3_nt: TGTGCCAGCAGTTCCAAGAGGAATGAGCAGTTCTTC

j_call: TRBJ2-2
d_call: NA
clone_size: NA
v_call: TRBV9
cdr3_aa: CASSVAQNTGELFF
cdr3_nt: TGTGCCAGCAGCGTGGCGCAGAACACCGGGGAGCTGTTTTTT

j_call: TRBJ1-2
d_call: TRBD1
clone_size: NA
v_call: TRBV5-1
cdr3_aa: CASSTGTGGYTF
cdr3_nt: TGCGCCAGCTCAACCGGGACAGGGGGCTACACCTTC

j_call: TRBJ1-3
d_call: NA
clone_size: NA
v_call: TRBV12-5
cdr3_aa: CASGQGNTIYF
cdr3_nt: TGTGCTAGTGGTCAGGGGAACACCATATATTTT

j_call: TRBJ1-1
d_call: NA
clone_size: NA
v_call: TRBV5-1
cdr3_aa: CASSFGMNTEAFF
cdr3_nt: TGCGCCAGCAGCTTCGGTATGAACACTGAAGCTTTCTTT